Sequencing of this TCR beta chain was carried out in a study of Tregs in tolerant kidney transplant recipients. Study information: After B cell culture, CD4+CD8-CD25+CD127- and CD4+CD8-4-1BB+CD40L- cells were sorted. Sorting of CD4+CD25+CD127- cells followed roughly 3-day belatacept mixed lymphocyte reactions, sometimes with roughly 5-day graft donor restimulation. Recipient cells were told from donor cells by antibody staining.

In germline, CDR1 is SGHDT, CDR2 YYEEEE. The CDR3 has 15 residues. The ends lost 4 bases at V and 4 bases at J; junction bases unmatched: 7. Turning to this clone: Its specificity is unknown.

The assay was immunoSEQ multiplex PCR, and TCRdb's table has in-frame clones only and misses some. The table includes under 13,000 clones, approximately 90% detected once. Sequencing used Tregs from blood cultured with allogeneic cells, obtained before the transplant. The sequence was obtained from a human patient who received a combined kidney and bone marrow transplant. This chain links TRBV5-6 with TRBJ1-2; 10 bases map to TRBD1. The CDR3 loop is CASSLGQGLIYGYTF. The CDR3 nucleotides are TGTGCCAGCAGCCTGGGACAGGGGCTTATCTATGGCTACACCTTC.